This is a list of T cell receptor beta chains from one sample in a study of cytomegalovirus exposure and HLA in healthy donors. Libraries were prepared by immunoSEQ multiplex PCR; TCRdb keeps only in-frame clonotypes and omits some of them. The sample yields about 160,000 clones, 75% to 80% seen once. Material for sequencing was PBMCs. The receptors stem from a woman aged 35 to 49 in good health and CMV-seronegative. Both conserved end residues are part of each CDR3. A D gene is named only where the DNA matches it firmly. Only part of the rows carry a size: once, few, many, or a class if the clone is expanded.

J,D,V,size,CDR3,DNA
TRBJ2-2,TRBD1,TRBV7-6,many,CASSRTGYTGELFF,TGTGCCAGCAGCCGGACAGGATACACCGGGGAGCTGTTTTTT
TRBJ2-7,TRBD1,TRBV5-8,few,CASSSFVGQGMYEQYF,TGTGCCAGCAGCTCTTTTGTAGGACAGGGGATGTACGAGCAGTACTTC
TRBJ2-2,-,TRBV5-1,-,CASSLPRATGSTGELFF,TGCGCCAGCAGCTTACCCCGGGCTACAGGTTCCACCGGGGAGCTGTTTTTT
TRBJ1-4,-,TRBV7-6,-,CASSAHGANEKLFF,TGTGCCAGCAGCGCCCACGGGGCTAATGAAAAACTGTTTTTT
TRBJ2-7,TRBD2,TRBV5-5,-,CASSLALAGGPEQYF,TGTGCCAGCAGCTTGGCCCTAGCGGGGGGGCCTGAGCAGTACTTC
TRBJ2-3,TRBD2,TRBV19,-,CASESLERGNTDTQYF,TGTGCCAGTGAAAGTCTCGAGCGGGGAAACACAGATACGCAGTATTTT
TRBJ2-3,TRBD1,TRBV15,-,CATGKDRGALRDTQYF,TGTGCCACCGGAAAGGACAGGGGGGCACTCAGGGATACGCAGTATTTT
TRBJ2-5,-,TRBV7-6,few,CASSLVGRVGGETQYF,TGTGCCAGCAGCTTAGTGGGCAGGGTAGGGGGAGAGACCCAGTACTTC
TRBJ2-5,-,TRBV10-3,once,CAISESLQKQETQYF,TGTGCCATCAGTGAGTCGTTACAGAAGCAAGAGACCCAGTACTTC
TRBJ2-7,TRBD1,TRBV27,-,CASSLIGTGYEQYF,TGTGCCAGCAGCCTCATCGGGACAGGGTACGAGCAGTACTTC
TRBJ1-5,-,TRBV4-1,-,CASSQGNGKRDNQPQHF,TGCGCCAGCAGCCAAGGGAACGGTAAGAGGGACAATCAGCCCCAGCATTTT
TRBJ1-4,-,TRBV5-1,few,CASSLGRGDEKLFF,TGCGCCAGCAGCTTGGGTAGGGGTGATGAAAAACTGTTTTTT
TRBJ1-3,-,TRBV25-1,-,CASSDPKDSDGNTIYF,TGTGCCAGCAGTGACCCCAAGGACTCGGATGGAAACACCATATATTTT
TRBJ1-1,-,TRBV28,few,CATLPQVITEAFF,TGTGCCACCCTCCCCCAGGTTATCACTGAAGCTTTCTTT
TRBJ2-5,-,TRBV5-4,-,CASRPNRDNQETQYF,TGTGCCAGCAGGCCGAACCGGGACAACCAAGAGACCCAGTACTTC
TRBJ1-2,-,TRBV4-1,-,CASSQGLSGGRGGYTF,TGCGCCAGCAGCCAAGGTTTGAGCGGGGGCAGGGGTGGCTACACCTTC
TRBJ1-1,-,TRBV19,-,CASSISAGILTEAFF,TGTGCCAGTAGTATTTCTGCAGGGATATTAACTGAAGCTTTCTTT
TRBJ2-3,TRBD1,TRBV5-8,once,CASSDRGYSTDTQYF,TGTGCCAGCAGCGACAGGGGTTACTCCACAGATACGCAGTATTTT
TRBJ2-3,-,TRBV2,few,CASTSQGFTDTQYF,TGTGCCAGCACGAGCCAGGGATTCACAGATACGCAGTATTTT
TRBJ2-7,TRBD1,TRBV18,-,CASSPLPGTGNPYEQYF,TGTGCCAGCTCACCTCTTCCCGGGACAGGGAACCCCTACGAGCAGTACTTC
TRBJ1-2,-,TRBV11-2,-,CASSTEGGSPFYGYTF,TGTGCCAGCAGCACCGAGGGAGGGAGTCCCTTCTATGGCTACACCTTC
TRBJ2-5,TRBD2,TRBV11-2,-,CASSYSATSGVGGETQYF,TGTGCCAGCAGCTACTCCGCGACTAGCGGGGTAGGCGGAGAGACCCAGTACTTC
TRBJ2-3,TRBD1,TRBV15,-,CATSRDDGYARGQDTQYF,TGTGCCACCAGCAGAGATGATGGGTACGCGAGGGGGCAAGATACGCAGTATTTT
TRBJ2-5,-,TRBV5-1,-,CASSFPGQETQYF,TGCGCCAGCAGCTTCCCCGGCCAAGAGACCCAGTACTTC
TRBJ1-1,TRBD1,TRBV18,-,CASSPGTVRNTEAFF,TGTGCCAGCTCACCCGGGACAGTTCGAAACACTGAAGCTTTCTTT
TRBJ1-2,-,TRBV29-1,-,CSVEQMTGIYGYTF,TGCAGCGTTGAACAAATGACAGGCATCTATGGCTACACCTTC
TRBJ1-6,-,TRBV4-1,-,CASAQGQGIKPQSPLHF,TGCGCCAGCGCCCAGGGGCAGGGGATAAAACCACAATCACCCCTCCACTTT
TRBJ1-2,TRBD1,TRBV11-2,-,CASSSQGNYGYTF,TGTGCCAGCAGCTCACAGGGGAACTATGGCTACACCTTC
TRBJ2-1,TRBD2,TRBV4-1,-,CASSQGPLVGGGYNEQFF,TGCGCCAGCAGCCAAGGTCCCTTGGTGGGCGGGGGGTACAATGAGCAGTTCTTC
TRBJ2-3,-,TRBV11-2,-,CASSHEGADTQYF,TGTGCCAGCAGCCACGAGGGCGCAGATACGCAGTATTTT
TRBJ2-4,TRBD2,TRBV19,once,CASSPRGGQNIQYF,TGTGCCAGTAGTCCCCGGGGGGGGCAAAACATTCAGTACTTC
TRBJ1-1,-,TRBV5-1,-,CASSLQDTGWNTEAFF,TGCGCCAGCAGCTTGCAGGACACGGGTTGGAACACTGAAGCTTTCTTT
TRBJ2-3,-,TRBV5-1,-,CASREASDF,TGCGCCAGCAGGGAGGCCTCCGATTTT
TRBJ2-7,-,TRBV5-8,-,CASSLGQGREQYF,TGTGCCAGCAGCTTGGGGCAGGGGCGAGAGCAGTACTTC
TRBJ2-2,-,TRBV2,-,CASRKQGTGELFF,TGTGCCAGCAGAAAACAGGGAACCGGGGAGCTGTTTTTT
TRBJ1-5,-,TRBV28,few,CASSLVQASQPQHF,TGTGCCAGCAGTTTAGTACAGGCCAGTCAGCCCCAGCATTTT
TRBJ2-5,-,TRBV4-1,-,CASSQGGETQYF,TGCGCCAGCAGCCAAGGAGGGGAGACCCAGTACTTC
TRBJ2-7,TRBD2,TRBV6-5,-,CASSRDYPSEQYF,TGTGCCAGCAGTCGGGACTACCCTTCCGAGCAGTACTTC
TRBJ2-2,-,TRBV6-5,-,CASTVGRGTGELFF,TGTGCCAGCACGGTTGGCCGGGGAACCGGGGAGCTGTTTTTT
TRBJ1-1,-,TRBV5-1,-,CASSPLRGTEAFF,TGCGCCAGCAGCCCACTCCGGGGGACTGAAGCTTTCTTT
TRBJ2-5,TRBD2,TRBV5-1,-,CASSFLGGGALETQYF,TGCGCCAGCAGCTTCCTTGGCGGGGGGGCCTTAGAGACCCAGTACTTC
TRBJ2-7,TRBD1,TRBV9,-,CASSVVPGQVGPLDEQYF,TGTGCCAGCAGCGTAGTCCCGGGACAGGTAGGCCCCCTAGACGAGCAGTACTTC
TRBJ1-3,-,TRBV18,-,CASSETAYSGNTIYF,TGTGCCAGCTCAGAGACAGCGTACTCTGGAAACACCATATATTTT
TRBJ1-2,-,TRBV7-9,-,CASSLERDSYGYTF,TGTGCCAGCAGCTTAGAACGGGATAGCTATGGCTACACCTTC
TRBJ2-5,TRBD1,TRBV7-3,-,CASSQHETGGTETQYF,TGTGCCAGCAGCCAACACGAGACAGGGGGCACAGAGACCCAGTACTTC